Following are 11 T cell receptor beta chains from one sample sequenced in a study of blood T cell repertoires in COVID-19. This table comes from immunoSEQ multiplex PCR, and its TCRdb copy is limited to in-frame clones, with some not included. The sample shows under 300,000 clones, approximately 92% of them seen only once. Sequencing input: peripheral blood. The source is a woman between 40 and 55 years old who had recovered from COVID-19.

The chain is built from TRBV4-1 and TRBJ2-7, with 10 bases fitting TRBD1. V was clipped by 6 bases and J by 3 bases; unmatched bases: 5. The CDR3 length is 14 residues. Germline CDR1 reads MGHRA; CDR2 reads YSYEKL. The CDR3 DNA reads TGCGCCAGCAGAGCGACAGGGGGCGACTACGAGCAGTACTTC. Protein sequence: CASRATGGDYEQYF.

V is TRBV7-6 and J is TRBJ2-3; TRBD1 might be the D (5 bases). CDR1 SGHVS and CDR2 FNYEAQ come from the germline V gene. Between the trimmed V and J ends, which lost 1 base and 4 bases, there was a span of 9 bases. This CDR3 comprises 14 residues. CDR3 amino acids: CASSLVIGADTQYF. As DNA, the CDR3 is TGTGCCAGCAGCTTAGTTATAGGGGCAGATACGCAGTATTTT.

The chain couples TRBV4-1 to TRBJ1-2; 10 bases align to TRBD1. V lost 4 bases, J lost 5 bases, and 7 bases stayed unmatched. This CDR3 spans 15 amino acids. Germline values: CDR1 MGHRA, CDR2 YSYEKL. DNA of the CDR3: TGCGCCAGCAGCCCCCCCCCGGGACAGGGGTATGGCTACACCTTC. It translates to CASSPPPGQGYGYTF.

The rearrangement uses TRBV5-1 and TRBJ2-6, with TRBD1 identical over 8 bases. The CDR3 is made up of 17 amino acids. The V segment lost 0 bases and the J segment 0 bases; nucleotides outside the gene matches: 2. Looked up from germline, CDR1 is SGHRS and CDR2 is YFSETQ. The CDR3 DNA reads as TGCGCCAGCAGCTTGGGACAGGGGAGCTCTGGGGCCAACGTCCTGACTTTC. As protein: CASSLGQGSSGANVLTF.

The chain combines TRBV2 with TRBJ1-5; 7 bases are a match to TRBD1. In germline, CDR1 is SNHLY, CDR2 FYNNEI. V lost 5 bases to trimming and J lost 11 bases; unmatched junction nucleotides: 12. The CDR3 sequence is 14 residues long. CDR3 region: CASSRDSPSGAQHF. Written as DNA, the CDR3 is TGTGCCAGCAGTCGGGACAGCCCATCTGGGGCCCAGCATTTT.

V and J are TRBV7-9 and TRBJ1-6; D uncertain. Per germline, CDR1 SEHNR and CDR2 FQNEAQ (reference sequence). V was trimmed by 3 bases and J by 6 bases, leaving 6 bases between them. The length of the CDR3 is 13 residues. The CDR3 reads CASSFAGNSPLHF. The CDR3 nucleotides are TGTGCCAGCAGCTTCGCCGGTAATTCACCCCTCCACTTT. The entire variable domain, with the rest obtained from reference TRBV7-9 and TRBJ1-6, is as follows: DTGVSQNPRHKITKRGQNVTFRCDPISEHNRLYWYRQTLGQGPEFLTYFQNEAQLEKSRLLSDRFSAERPKGSFSTLEIQRTEQGDSAMYLCASSFAGNSPLHFGNGTRLTVT.

The V call is TRBV7-9, the J call TRBJ1-3; 7 positions agree with TRBD1. Germline V gene lookup returns CDR1 SEHNR and CDR2 FQNEAQ (reference sequence). Germline trimming cut 7 bases from V and 1 base from J; bases unmatched to any gene: 13. CDR3 length equals 17 residues. CDR3 loop: CASIVMGDRASGNTIYF. CDR3 nucleotides: TGTGCCAGCATCGTCATGGGTGACAGGGCATCTGGAAACACCATATATTTT.

V usage is TRBV7-2 and J usage is TRBJ2-7; possibly TRBD1 for D (5 bases). V dropped 3 bases and J dropped 2 bases, with 8 bases sitting between them. Germline V lookup: CDR1 SGHTA, CDR2 FQGNSA. This CDR3 region has 13 residues. In nucleotides, the CDR3 is TGTGCCAGCAGCTTTCAGGGCCCCTACGAGCAGTACGTC. This sequence encodes CASSFQGPYEQYV.

The CDR3 region is CASSKGQPQHF. The DNA of the CDR3 is TGTGCCAGCAGTAAGGGGCAGCCCCAGCATTTT. The chain has TRBV12-3 or TRBV12-4 and TRBJ1-5; D might be TRBD1 (5 bases). There are 11 residues in the CDR3. The germline V and J ends were trimmed by 5 bases and 7 bases, with 6 bases remaining between them.

The chain is built from TRBV6-2 or TRBV6-3 and TRBJ1-2; D gene unclear. The CDR3 consists of 12 residues. Germline CDR1 is MNHEY and CDR2 is SVGEGT. The V end lost 5 bases, the J end lost 4 bases, and 8 bases lay between the germline ends. The CDR3 loop reads CASSLGIYGYTF. CDR3 DNA: TGTGCCAGCAGTCTCGGTATCTATGGCTACACCTTC.

The chain couples TRBV10-1 to TRBJ2-1, with D possibly TRBD2 on 6 matching bases. Germline CDR1 and CDR2: WNHNN and SYGVQD (reference sequence). Trimming took off 7 bases at V and 2 bases at J, with 15 bases between the two ends. The length of the CDR3 is 15 residues. The DNA for the CDR3 is TGCGCCAGCACCACGGCCGGGGGAACCTACAATGAGCAGTTCTTC. Translation gives CASTTAGGTYNEQFF.